A single sample gave rise to the 29 T cell receptor beta chains below, sequenced in a study of blood T cells in healthy people across ages. A second PCR of about 7 to 11 cycles used a sample-barcoded 5' primer and a J-beta primer mix. MiXCR was run by TCRdb on the 5' RACE reads, yielding one entry per CDR3 protein. This table has just over 800,000 distinct CDR3 sequences, around 62% appearing once. Sequencing was performed on blood. The receptors shown here come from a man aged 25-45 years in good health.

This clonotype was counted once. The V call is TRBV12-3 or TRBV12-4, the J call TRBJ2-7; possibly TRBD1 for D (5 bases). The CDR3 contains 14 residues. The V end lost 1 base, the J end lost 3 bases, and 10 bases lay between the germline ends. The CDR3 nucleotides are TGTGCCAGCAGTTTAGGACAGAAAAGCTACGAGCAGTACTTC. Its translation: CASSLGQKSYEQYF.

V gene TRBV2 combines with J gene TRBJ1-2; TRBD1 agrees at 7 bases. The CDR3 length is 15 residues. Unmatched junction bases numbered 11, after V lost 7 bases and J lost 3 bases. Germline CDR1 SNHLY, CDR2 FYNNEI. The CDR3 bases are TGTGCCAGCACCCTGCCGAGACAGGGTGACTATGGCTACACCTTC. Its translation: CASTLPRQGDYGYTF.

This clonotype appeared a few times. V and J are TRBV12-3 or TRBV12-4 and TRBJ2-5, with unresolved D. The CDR3 contains 12 residues. V lost 1 base and J 5 bases, leaving 5 bases between the germline ends. The chain's CDR3 is CASSLDSETQYF. The CDR3 coding sequence is TGTGCCAGCAGTTTAGATAGCGAGACCCAGTACTTC.

The rearrangement uses TRBV11-2 and TRBJ2-3, with 10 bases lining up with TRBD2. The CDR3 contains 16 residues. J lost 0 bases, V lost 4 bases, and 4 bases had no gene match. Germline V gene lookup returns CDR1 SGHAT and CDR2 FQNNGV. The DNA for the CDR3 is TGTGCCAGCAGCTGGGCTAGCGGGGGAAGCACAGATACGCAGTATTTT. Amino acids: CASSWASGGSTDTQYF. The whole variable domain, remainder taken from reference TRBV11-2 and TRBJ2-3, is EAGVAQSPRYKIIEKRQSVAFWCNPISGHATLYWYQQILGQGPKLLIQFQNNGVVDDSQLPKDRFSAERLKGVDSTLKIQPAKLEDSAVYLCASSWASGGSTDTQYFGPGTRLTVL.

The gene calls are TRBV12-3 or TRBV12-4 and TRBJ2-5, with a possible D match to TRBD1 (6 bases). Trimming pared 7 bases from V and 1 base from J, leaving 10 bases between. The CDR3 totals 13 residues. In DNA form, the CDR3 reads TGTGCCAGCATTCTGACAGGCCAAGAGACCCAGTACTTC. The encoded protein is CASILTGQETQYF.

This chain connects TRBV5-1 to TRBJ2-3; the D is unclear. From germline, CDR1 is SGHRS and CDR2 YFSETQ. The CDR3 length is 14 residues. The ends were cut back, 0 bases at V and 0 bases at J, with 5 bases in the middle. The CDR3 DNA sequence: TGCGCCAGCAGCTTGGTGCAAAGCACAGATACGCAGTATTTT. Translating gives CASSLVQSTDTQYF.

In regard to this clonotype: This sequence may be a read error, since a much larger clone differs from it by one base. The rearrangement uses TRBV6-6 and TRBJ2-6; D is unresolved. CDR3 size: 15 residues. Looked up from germline, CDR1 is MNHNY and CDR2 is SVGAGI (reference sequence). The CDR3 DNA sequence: TGTGCCAGCAGGCGAGGTCGAACTGGGGTCAACGTCCTGACTTTC. Its protein is CASRRGRTGVNVLTF.

This clonotype was counted between two and nine times. The chain joins TRBV5-1 to TRBJ2-1, with D unresolved. V gave up 0 bases and J gave up 3 bases, with 10 bases separating them. The CDR3 runs to 15 residues. The germline gives CDR1 SGHRS, CDR2 YFSETQ. The chain's CDR3 is CASSLGSLIYNEQFF. CDR3 in DNA: TGCGCCAGCAGCTTGGGTTCCCTGATCTACAATGAGCAGTTCTTC.

The V and J genes are TRBV27 and TRBJ2-1, with D possibly TRBD2 on 6 matching bases. CDR1 is MNHEY, CDR2 SMNVEV, per germline (reference sequence). V was cut by 7 bases and J by 8 bases, with 21 bases left in between. This CDR3 has 15 amino acids. The CDR3 nucleotides are TGTGCCAGCACTCGTCTCGCGGGGATTAGGGATGAGCAGTTCTTC. Translation gives CASTRLAGIRDEQFF.

V is TRBV4-2 and J is TRBJ1-6; D possibly corresponds to TRBD1 (5 bases). V was shortened by 0 bases and J by 7 bases, with 10 bases between the two germline ends. The CDR3 loop spans 15 amino acids. Looked up from germline, CDR1 is LGHNA and CDR2 is YNFKEQ. Written as DNA, the CDR3 is TGTGCCAGCAGCCAAGACAGGGTCAGGAATTCACCCCTCCACTTT. As protein: CASSQDRVRNSPLHF.

J is TRBJ2-3 and V is TRBV5-1, with 11 bases lining up with TRBD2. This CDR3 region has 16 residues. The junction had 4 bases not matched to a gene; V was cut back by 2 bases and J by 2 bases. In germline, CDR1 is SGHRS, CDR2 YFSETQ. The CDR3 DNA reads TGCGCCAGCAGCTTACCGACTAGCGGGACCACAGATACGCAGTATTTT. Its protein is CASSLPTSGTTDTQYF.

This clonotype has just a few counts. This chain joins TRBV7-2 and TRBJ2-7, with D perhaps matching TRBD1 (6 bases). Per germline, CDR1 SGHTA and CDR2 FQGNSA. V dropped 5 bases and J dropped 4 bases, with 15 bases sitting between them. CDR3 length: 14 residues. CDR3 region: CASSKGQLGYEQYF. CDR3 bases: TGTGCCAGCAGCAAAGGACAGTTAGGGTACGAGCAGTACTTC.

This chain joins TRBV9 and TRBJ2-1; no definite D call. Germline V CDR1 and CDR2: SGDLS, YYNGEE. The CDR3 runs 14 residues. Trimming left V 1 base short and J 4 bases short, with 9 bases between. This CDR3 is CASSVSGRYNEQFF. For the CDR3, the DNA is TGTGCCAGCAGCGTATCAGGCAGATACAATGAGCAGTTCTTC. Full variable domain (rest looked up from reference TRBV9 and TRBJ2-1): DSGVTQTPKHLITATGQRVTLRCSPRSGDLSVYWYQQSLDQGLQFLIQYYNGEERAKGNILERFSAQQFPDLHSELNLSSLELGDSALYFCASSVSGRYNEQFFGPGTRLTVL.

J is TRBJ2-5 and V is TRBV11-1; 13 bases agree with TRBD2. The CDR3 is 18 residues long. CDR1 and CDR2 (germline): SGHAT, FQDESV (reference sequence). V gave up 0 bases and J gave up 1 base; unmatched junction bases: 5. The CDR3 DNA reads TGTGCCAGCAGCTTAGCGCTTGGGACTAGCGGGGCCCAAGAGACCCAGTACTTC. Translation: CASSLALGTSGAQETQYF.

This clonotype was picked up a small number of times. The rearrangement uses TRBV29-1 and TRBJ2-3; D may be TRBD2 (7 bases). V lost 3 bases and J 0 bases, leaving 13 bases between the germline ends. Germline V gene data show CDR1 as SQVTM and CDR2 as ANQGSEA. CDR3 length equals 15 residues. The CDR3 region is CSVDRRGLSTDTQYF. The CDR3 DNA reads as TGCAGCGTTGACCGGCGGGGGCTAAGCACAGATACGCAGTATTTT.

This chain connects TRBV5-1 to TRBJ2-1; TRBD1 is a possible D gene (6 bases). The J call is uncertain, as TRBJ2-7 better fits the DNA end. The CDR3 runs 15 residues. Germline V gene lookup returns CDR1 SGHRS and CDR2 YFSETQ. CDR3 protein: CASSQTGDSYNEQYF. For the CDR3, the DNA is TGCGCCAGCAGTCAGACAGGAGACTCCTACAATGAGCAGTACTTC.

This sequence joins TRBV7-9 and TRBJ2-5; weak D call: TRBD1 (6 bases). The germline CDR1 and CDR2 sequences are SEHNR and FQNEAQ (reference sequence). Trimming removed 1 base at V and 4 bases at J, with 13 bases between. The CDR3 length is 15 residues. The CDR3 DNA is TGTGCCAGCAGCTTAGGAAAACAGGGTCTAGAGACCCAGTACTTC. Its translation: CASSLGKQGLETQYF.

The CDR3 DNA reads as TGTGCCAGCAGCCCAGAGGGGCTTCAGCCCCAGCATTTT. Its protein is CASSPEGLQPQHF. The chain is built from TRBV9 and TRBJ1-5; D perhaps matches TRBD1 (5 bases). The CDR3 runs to 13 residues. Germline V gives CDR1 SGDLS, CDR2 YYNGEE. Trimming pared 4 bases from V and 6 bases from J, leaving 11 bases between.

The chain uses TRBV3-1 and TRBJ2-3; D remains ambiguous. Trimming took off 1 base at V and 1 base at J, with 6 bases between the two ends. The germline V gene encodes CDR1 LGHDT and CDR2 YNNKEL (reference sequence). The CDR3 is 14 residues long. CDR3 residues: CASSQAVGTDTQYF. For the CDR3, the DNA is TGTGCCAGCAGCCAAGCGGTGGGCACAGATACGCAGTATTTT.

CDR3 bases: TGCAGCGCCGGAGGTGCAAATGAAAAACTGTTTTTT. Translated, it gives CSAGGANEKLFF. The V call is TRBV29-1, the J call TRBJ1-4; D is unclear. Germline CDR1 is SQVTM and CDR2 is ANQGSEA. The CDR3 has 12 amino acids. Between the trimmed V and J ends, which lost 7 bases and 5 bases, there was a span of 11 bases.

The rearrangement joins TRBV5-1 to TRBJ1-2, with 7 bases identical to TRBD1. Germline values: CDR1 SGHRS, CDR2 YFSETQ. V gave up 4 bases and J gave up 8 bases; unmatched junction bases: 11. This CDR3 is built from 14 residues. The DNA for the CDR3 is TGCGCCAGCAGCCCCCAGGCAGGGGGAAGGGGCTACACCTTC. Translation: CASSPQAGGRGYTF.

The chain links TRBV11-2 to TRBJ2-7; 10 bases align to TRBD1. TRBJ2-5 matches the DNA end more closely, so the J call is doubtful. Germline V gene sequence: CDR1 SGHAT, CDR2 FQNNGV. The CDR3 contains 15 residues. The DNA for the CDR3 is TGTGCCAGCAGCTCTAGGACAGGGGGGACGGAGACCCAGTACTTC. This encodes CASSSRTGGTETQYF.

This clonotype was observed many times. This chain links TRBV10-2 with TRBJ2-7; D is possibly TRBD2 (6 bases). This CDR3 has 10 amino acids. Germline CDR1 and CDR2: WSHSY and SAAADI. Trimming shortened V by 8 bases and J by 5 bases, and 7 bases separated the two germline ends. The CDR3 loop is CASGGNEQYF. In DNA form, the CDR3 reads TGCGCCAGCGGAGGGAACGAGCAGTACTTC.

For the CDR3, the DNA is TGCGCCAGCAGCCAAGGGATGATAAGCTACGAGCAGTACTTC. Its translation is CASSQGMISYEQYF. This sequence joins TRBV4-3 and TRBJ2-7, with D unclear. The ends were cut back, 1 base at V and 3 bases at J, with 10 bases in the middle. The CDR3 loop spans 14 amino acids. CDR1 is LGHNA, CDR2 YSLEER, per germline.

J is TRBJ2-3 and V is TRBV7-2; TRBD1 or TRBD2 may be the D gene (5 bases each). Trimming left V 4 bases short and J 4 bases short, with 12 bases between. The CDR3 is 14 amino acids. Germline V lookup: CDR1 SGHTA, CDR2 FQGNSA. CDR3 protein: CASSWGRDPDTQYF. DNA for the CDR3: TGTGCCAGCAGCTGGGGACGGGACCCAGATACGCAGTATTTT. The whole variable domain, remainder taken from reference TRBV7-2 and TRBJ2-3, is GAGVSQSPSNKVTEKGKDVELRCDPISGHTALYWYRQSLGQGLEFLIYFQGNSAPDKSGLPSDRFSAERTGGSVSTLTIQRTQQEDSAVYLCASSWGRDPDTQYFGPGTRLTVL.

This clonotype was observed a few times. V is TRBV7-3 and J is TRBJ1-6; 8 nucleotides agree with TRBD1. Germline V gene data show CDR1 as SGHTA and CDR2 as FQGTGA. CDR3 length: 15 amino acids. With 5 bases clipped from V and 5 bases from J, the junction kept 5 bases outside the gene matches. The CDR3 reads CASSVTGGNNSPLHF. In DNA form, the CDR3 reads TGTGCCAGCAGCGTCACAGGGGGGAATAATTCACCCCTCCACTTT.

The V gene is TRBV12-3 or TRBV12-4, the J gene TRBJ2-1; D is perhaps TRBD1 (5 bases). The V gene lost 5 bases and the J gene lost 10 bases, with 15 bases spanning the gap. CDR3 length equals 13 residues. The CDR3: CASSAQGFKEQFF. The CDR3 region has the DNA TGTGCCAGCAGTGCCCAGGGTTTTAAGGAGCAGTTCTTC.

This clonotype was seen a handful of times. The V and J genes are TRBV5-5 and TRBJ2-3, with unresolved D. Germline values: CDR1 SGHKS, CDR2 YYEKEE (reference sequence). V was pared by 1 base and J by 6 bases, with 9 bases between. There are 13 residues in the CDR3. CDR3 DNA sequence: TGTGCCAGCAGCTTGCCGACCCGGGATACGCAGTATTTT. Protein product: CASSLPTRDTQYF.

The rearrangement uses TRBV6-5 and TRBJ2-1; TRBD2 is a possible D gene (7 bases). The end of the DNA is better explained by TRBJ2-7, so the J call may be wrong. The germline V gene encodes CDR1 MNHEY and CDR2 SVGAGI. The CDR3 contains 15 residues. CDR3 sequence (DNA): TGTGCCAGCAGTTACTCGGGGGGGCTTTACAATGAGCAGTACTTC. It encodes CASSYSGGLYNEQYF.